What follows describes a single T cell receptor beta chain. Its antigen remains unknown. Vbeta (60) and Jbeta (13) primers were used in the PCR. Only in-frame clones appear in the TCRdb table, and some are missing; sequencing was by immunoSEQ multiplex PCR. The sample consists of roughly 180,000 clones, 84% of them appearing once. This entry is derived from a study of cytomegalovirus exposure and HLA in healthy donors. Study-wide findings and caveats: Most sequenced TCRs were rare (though some public TCRs occurred in many donors). Earlier findings revealed that most TCR beta V segments proved productive either about 87% or about 30% of the time.

This CDR3 has 14 amino acids. Germline CDR1 SNHLY, CDR2 FYNNEI. The ends were cut back, 3 bases at V and 5 bases at J, with 11 bases in the middle. The source material was PBMCs. The rearrangement links TRBV2 to TRBJ1-5; maybe TRBD1 (5 bases). The TCR sequence derives from a girl under 18 in good health and CMV-seropositive. The CDR3 sequence is CASSDRDFDQPQHF. The DNA of the CDR3 is TGTGCCAGCAGTGATCGGGACTTCGATCAGCCCCAGCATTTT.